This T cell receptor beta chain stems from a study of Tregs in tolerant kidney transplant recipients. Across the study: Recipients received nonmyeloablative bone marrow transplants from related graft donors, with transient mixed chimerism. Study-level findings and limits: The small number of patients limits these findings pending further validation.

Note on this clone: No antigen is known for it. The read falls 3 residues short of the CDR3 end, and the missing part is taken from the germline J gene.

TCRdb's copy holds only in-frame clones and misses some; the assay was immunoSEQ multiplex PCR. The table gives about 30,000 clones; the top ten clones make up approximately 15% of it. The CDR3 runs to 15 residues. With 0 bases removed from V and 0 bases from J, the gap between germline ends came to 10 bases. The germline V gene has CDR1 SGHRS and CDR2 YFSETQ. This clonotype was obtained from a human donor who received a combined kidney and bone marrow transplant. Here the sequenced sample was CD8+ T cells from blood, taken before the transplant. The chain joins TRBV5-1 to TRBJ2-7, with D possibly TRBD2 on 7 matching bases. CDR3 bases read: TGCGCCAGCAGCTTGGGTGGGGGGGCCTCCTACGAG. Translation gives CASSLGGGASYE. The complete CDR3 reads CASSLGGGASYEQYF.